This entry is about one T cell receptor beta chain. The antigen is not known. This CDR3 comprises 13 residues. Trimming pared 3 bases from V and 1 base from J, leaving 7 bases between. Germline CDR1 is DFQATT and CDR2 is SNEGSKA (reference sequence). The sample belongs to a study of T cell responses to AZD1222 COVID-19 vaccine. Study as a whole: Second-dose intervals of approximately 4 or approximately 12 weeks were pooled. Findings and caveats of the study: Following two doses of AZD1222, Spike-specific TCR breadth and depth rose. White British donors predominated, females outnumbered males, and clonal diversity was possibly underestimated. Every sample of the repertoires postdated the peak T cell response.

The method was immunoSEQ multiplex PCR; TCRdb's version includes in-frame clones alone and lacks a portion of them. The repertoire has 75,000 to 90,000 clones, almost 80% of them found once; the top ten carry about 21%. The rearrangement uses TRBV20-1 and TRBJ1-5; no clear D gene. The sequencing used peripheral blood, collected on day 0 of AZD1222 vaccination. This clonotype was sampled from an adult in good health. CDR3 residues: CSASSTSNQPQHF. The CDR3 nucleotides read TGCAGTGCTAGTTCGACAAGCAATCAGCCCCAGCATTTT.